This record looks at one T cell receptor (beta chain) sequence and its context. Losses at the gene ends were 7 bases for V and 4 bases for J; bases not matched to a gene: 10. The CDR3 is 14 amino acids. Germline lookup yields CDR1 LNHNV and CDR2 YYDKDF (reference sequence). The source of the sample is a study of shared T cell receptors in the human thymus. Sequencing used immunoSEQ multiplex PCR; TCRdb keeps in-frame clones, though not all of them. This table has roughly 550,000 clones, more than 75% appearing once. These sequences were also reported in another study, on human thymus T cells.

This chain links TRBV15 with TRBJ2-7, with 7 bases matching TRBD2. This receptor was taken from a boy under two years old with a congenital heart defect. The sequenced sample was thymocytes. The chain's CDR3 is CATTLSGGPYEQYF. The CDR3 DNA reads as TGTGCCACCACGCTCTCGGGAGGACCTTACGAGCAGTACTTC.